The clone carrying this TCR beta chain was found a few times. Its antigen is currently unknown. Incorporated into the TCR beta cDNA libraries were unique molecular identifiers, which served to reduce PCR and sequencing biases. MiXCR was run by TCRdb on the PCR reads, yielding one entry per CDR3 protein. Among fewer than 850,000 distinct CDR3 sequences listed, approximately 30% were seen once. This record comes from a study of post-analysis software for immune sequencing data. Study results and caveats: Elevated frequency relative to controls characterized roughly five TRBV segments in patients, TRBV5-6, TRBV5-1 and TRBV20-1 among them.

The CDR3 runs 13 residues. Deletions cut 5 bases from V and 7 bases from J, with 11 bases between. This sequence joins TRBV12-3 or TRBV12-4 and TRBJ1-4; TRBD1 is a possible D gene (5 bases). Sample: blood. This receptor was identified in a girl aged 5 to 17 with multiple sclerosis. The CDR3 region is CASSLRDPEKLFF. The CDR3 DNA reads TGTGCCAGCAGTCTCCGGGACCCTGAAAAACTGTTTTTT.